Sequencing of this T cell receptor (beta chain) was carried out in a study of blood T cell repertoires in COVID-19. CDR3 length equals 13 residues. V lost 2 bases and J 8 bases, leaving 12 bases between the germline ends. The germline V gene has CDR1 LGHDT and CDR2 YNNKEL (reference sequence). Measured with immunoSEQ multiplex PCR; TCRdb has only the in-frame clones, and not every one. The repertoire includes 180,000 or so clones, around 86% of them detected once, and 5% to 7% sits in the top ten. V gene TRBV3-1 (or the pseudogene TRBV3-2) combines with J gene TRBJ1-2; tentative D call: TRBD1 (5 bases). Input material: PBMCs or T cells enriched from blood (not recorded which). The TCR originated in a man aged 35 to 55 with acute COVID-19. The CDR3 region is CASSQRGSPGYTF. The CDR3 coding sequence is TGTGCCAGCAGCCAAAGGGGTAGTCCGGGCTACACCTTC.